Sequencing of this TCR beta chain was carried out in a study of Ad26.COV2.S vaccination and SARS-CoV-2 variants. The overall study: Ad26.COV2.S given intramuscularly, once or twice 56 days apart. Study-wide findings and caveats: Vaccinees reportedly had broad spike-specific CD8+ and CD4+ T cell responses.

From germline, CDR1 is LNHDA and CDR2 SQIVND (reference sequence). CDR3 length: 14 residues. Trimming cost V 7 bases and J 8 bases; bases outside gene matches: 8. This clone was detected once. Its specificity is unknown. Treatment given: some 20 received Ad26.COV2.S at low or high dose, single or two shots; roughly five received placebo; per-sample allocation not given. All samples were drawn on day 63, counting from the first vaccine or placebo injection. Participants' vaccine, an Ad26 vector, delivered Wuhan-strain SARS-CoV-2 spike. Assay used: immunoSEQ multiplex PCR; TCRdb lists only in-frame clones, some missing. The sample includes about 350,000 clones, about 86% of them seen just once.

This clonotype was obtained from a person between 18 and 60 years old who received the Ad26.COV2.S COVID-19 vaccine or a placebo. This sequence joins TRBV19 and TRBJ1-4; 9 bases match TRBD1. Here the sequenced sample was peripheral blood, taken in a trial of Ad26.COV2.S vaccine versus placebo. CDR3 in DNA: TGTGCCAGTAACCCACAGGGGGCGGAGGAAAAACTGTTTTTT. This translates into CASNPQGAEEKLFF.